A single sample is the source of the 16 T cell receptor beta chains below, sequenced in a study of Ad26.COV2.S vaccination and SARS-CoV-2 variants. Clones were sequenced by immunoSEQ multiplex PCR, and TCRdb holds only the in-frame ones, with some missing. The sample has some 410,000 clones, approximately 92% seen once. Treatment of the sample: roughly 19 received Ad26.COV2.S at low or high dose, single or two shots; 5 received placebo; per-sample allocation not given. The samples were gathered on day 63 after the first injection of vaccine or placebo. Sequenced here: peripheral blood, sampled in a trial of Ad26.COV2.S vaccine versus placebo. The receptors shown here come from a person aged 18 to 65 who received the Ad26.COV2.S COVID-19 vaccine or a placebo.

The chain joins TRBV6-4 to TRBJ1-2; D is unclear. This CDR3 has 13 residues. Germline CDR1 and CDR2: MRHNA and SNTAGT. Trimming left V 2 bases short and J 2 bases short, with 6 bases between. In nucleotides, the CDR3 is TGTGCCAGCAGTGACGGGTTGAACTATGGCTACACCTTC. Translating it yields CASSDGLNYGYTF.

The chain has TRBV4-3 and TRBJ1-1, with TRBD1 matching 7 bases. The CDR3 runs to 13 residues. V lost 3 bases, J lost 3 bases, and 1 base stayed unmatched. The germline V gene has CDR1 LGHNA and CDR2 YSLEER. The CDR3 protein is CASSQGQYTEAFF. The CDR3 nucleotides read TGCGCCAGCAGCCAGGGACAGTACACTGAAGCTTTCTTT.

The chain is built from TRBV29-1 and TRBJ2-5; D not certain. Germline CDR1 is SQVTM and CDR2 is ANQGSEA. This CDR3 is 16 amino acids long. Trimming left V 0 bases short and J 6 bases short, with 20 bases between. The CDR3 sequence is CSVEEVRGWSEKTQYF. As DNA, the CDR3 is TGCAGCGTTGAAGAGGTCAGAGGTTGGAGTGAGAAGACCCAGTACTTC.

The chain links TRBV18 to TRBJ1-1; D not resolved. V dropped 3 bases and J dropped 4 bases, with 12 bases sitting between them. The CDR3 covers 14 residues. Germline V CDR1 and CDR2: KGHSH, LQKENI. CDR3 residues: CASSPGGRGTEAFF. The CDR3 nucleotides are TGTGCCAGCTCACCCGGCGGTCGGGGCACTGAAGCTTTCTTT.

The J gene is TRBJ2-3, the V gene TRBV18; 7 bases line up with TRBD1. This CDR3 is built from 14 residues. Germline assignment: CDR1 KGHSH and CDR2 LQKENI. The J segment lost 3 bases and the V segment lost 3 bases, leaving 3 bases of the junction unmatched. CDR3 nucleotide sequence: TGTGCCAGCTCACCGACACAGGGGACAGATACGCAGTATTTT. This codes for CASSPTQGTDTQYF.

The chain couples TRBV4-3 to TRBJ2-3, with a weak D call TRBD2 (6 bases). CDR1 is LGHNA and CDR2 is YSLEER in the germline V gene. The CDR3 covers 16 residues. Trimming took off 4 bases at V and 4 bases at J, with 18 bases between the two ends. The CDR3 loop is CASSPATLGGADTQYF. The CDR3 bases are TGCGCCAGCAGCCCGGCAACCTTGGGGGGAGCAGATACGCAGTATTTT.

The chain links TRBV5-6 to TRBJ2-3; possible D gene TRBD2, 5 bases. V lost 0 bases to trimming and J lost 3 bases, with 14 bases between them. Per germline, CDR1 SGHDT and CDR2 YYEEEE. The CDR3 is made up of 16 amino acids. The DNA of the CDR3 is TGTGCCAGCAGCTTGGATGGGCTGGAGGTTACAGATACGCAGTATTTT. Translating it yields CASSLDGLEVTDTQYF. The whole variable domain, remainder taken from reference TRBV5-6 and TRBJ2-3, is DAGVTQSPTHLIKTRGQQVTLRCSPKSGHDTVSWYQQALGQGPQFIFQYYEEEERQRGNFPDRFSGHQFPNYSSELNVNALLLGDSALYLCASSLDGLEVTDTQYFGPGTRLTVL.

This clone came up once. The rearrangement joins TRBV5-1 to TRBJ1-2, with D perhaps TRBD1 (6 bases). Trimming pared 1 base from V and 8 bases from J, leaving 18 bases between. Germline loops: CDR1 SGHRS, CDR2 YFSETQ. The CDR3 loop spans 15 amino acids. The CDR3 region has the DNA TGCGCCAGCAGCTTGTCAGGGCAGGGGCCGGGGGGCTACACCTTC. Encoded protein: CASSLSGQGPGGYTF.

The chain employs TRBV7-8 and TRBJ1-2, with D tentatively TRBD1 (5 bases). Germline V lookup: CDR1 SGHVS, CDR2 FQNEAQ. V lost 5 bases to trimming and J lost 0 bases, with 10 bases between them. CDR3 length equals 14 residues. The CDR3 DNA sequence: TGTGCCAGCAGCCGACCGGGGGCTAACTATGGCTACACCTTC. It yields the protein CASSRPGANYGYTF.

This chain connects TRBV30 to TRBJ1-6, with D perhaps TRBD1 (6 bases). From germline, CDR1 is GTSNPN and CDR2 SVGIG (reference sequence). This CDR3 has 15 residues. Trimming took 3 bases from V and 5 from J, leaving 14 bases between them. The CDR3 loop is CAWSPDTGNNSPLHF. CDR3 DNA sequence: TGTGCCTGGAGCCCTGATACAGGGAATAATTCACCCCTCCACTTT.

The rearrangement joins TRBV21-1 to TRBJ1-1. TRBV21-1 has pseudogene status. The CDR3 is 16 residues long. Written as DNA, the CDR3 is TGTGCCAGCAGCGCTACCGGGGACCGCATGAACACTGAAGCTTTCTTT. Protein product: CASSATGDRMNTEAFF.

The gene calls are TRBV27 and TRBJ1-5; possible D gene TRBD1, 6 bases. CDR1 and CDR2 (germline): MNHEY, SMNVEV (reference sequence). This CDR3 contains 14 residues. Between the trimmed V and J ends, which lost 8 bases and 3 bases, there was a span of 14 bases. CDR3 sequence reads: CASGGPGFNQPQHF. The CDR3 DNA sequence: TGTGCCAGCGGGGGCCCAGGGTTCAATCAGCCCCAGCATTTT.

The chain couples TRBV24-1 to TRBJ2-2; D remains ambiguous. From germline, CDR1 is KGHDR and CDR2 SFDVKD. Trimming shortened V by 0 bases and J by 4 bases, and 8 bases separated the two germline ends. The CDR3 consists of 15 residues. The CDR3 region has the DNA TGTGCCACCAGTGATTTGTCGGAACCCACCGGGGAGCTGTTTTTT. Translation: CATSDLSEPTGELFF.

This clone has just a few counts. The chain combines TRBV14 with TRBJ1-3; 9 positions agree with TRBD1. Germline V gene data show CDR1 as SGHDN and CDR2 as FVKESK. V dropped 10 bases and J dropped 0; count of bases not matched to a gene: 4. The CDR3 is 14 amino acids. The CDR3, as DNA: TGTGCCACCAGACAGGGGGGCTCTGGAAACACCATATATTTT. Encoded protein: CATRQGGSGNTIYF.

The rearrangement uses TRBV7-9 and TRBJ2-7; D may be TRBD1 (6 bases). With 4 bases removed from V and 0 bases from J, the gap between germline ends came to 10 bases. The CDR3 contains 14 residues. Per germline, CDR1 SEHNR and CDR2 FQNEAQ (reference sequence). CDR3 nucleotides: TGTGCCAGCAGCTCTGGACAGCTCTCCTACGAGCAGTACTTC. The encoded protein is CASSSGQLSYEQYF.

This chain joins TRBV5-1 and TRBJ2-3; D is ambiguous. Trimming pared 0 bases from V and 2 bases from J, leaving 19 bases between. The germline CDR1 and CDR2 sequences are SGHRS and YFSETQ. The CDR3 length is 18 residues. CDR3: CASSLGEGSFFNTDTQYF. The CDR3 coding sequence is TGCGCCAGCAGCTTGGGTGAAGGGTCTTTCTTCAACACAGATACGCAGTATTTT.